Shown below are 12 T cell receptor beta chains from a single sample sequenced in a study of early T cells in non-severe SARS-CoV-2 infection (dated by TCRdb to the early 2020s). Libraries were built with 5' RACE. The instrument was a NextSeq 500. TCRdb reanalyzed the raw reads on its own, using fastp at Q25 for trimming and MiXCR for clone calling, and kept in-frame beta chains. Rows with one shared CDR3 protein collapse into an entry with the most common genes and DNA. Across this sample there are tens of thousands of distinct CDR3 sequences, with around 13% seen only once. The ten top clones hold about 9.3% of the sample. The starting material was whole blood, obtained at baseline. These receptors came from an adult who was a healthcare worker with PCR-confirmed SARS-CoV-2 infection or an uninfected control (not recorded which).

The chain recombines TRBV5-1 with TRBJ2-7; D might be TRBD1 (5 bases). CDR1 and CDR2 (germline): SGHRS, YFSETQ. Trimming left V 0 bases short and J 6 bases short, with 13 bases between. The CDR3 contains 14 residues. The CDR3 sequence is CASSLETVPLEQYF. DNA of the CDR3: TGCGCCAGCAGCTTGGAGACAGTCCCACTCGAGCAGTACTTC. Combining the CDR3 with reference TRBV5-1 and TRBJ2-7 gives the whole variable domain KAGVTQTPRYLIKTRGQQVTLSCSPISGHRSVSWYQQTPGQGLQFLFEYFSETQRNKGNFPGRFSGRQFSNSRSEMNVSTLELGDSALYLCASSLETVPLEQYFGPGTRLTVT.

This clonotype has just a few counts. V gene TRBV29-1 combines with J gene TRBJ1-6; TRBD1 might be the D (5 bases). This CDR3 has 13 amino acids. Per germline, CDR1 SQVTM and CDR2 ANQGSEA. The V and J ends lost 4 bases and 6 bases respectively, with 10 bases between them. The CDR3 is CSVAGTANSPLHF. CDR3 nucleotide sequence: TGCAGCGTTGCCGGGACTGCTAATTCACCCCTCCACTTT.

This clonotype was observed a few times. J is TRBJ2-6 and V is TRBV7-9; 8 bases align to TRBD2. V gave up 11 bases and J gave up 2 bases; unmatched junction bases: 14. Germline V gives CDR1 SEHNR, CDR2 FQNEAQ (reference sequence). There are 17 residues in the CDR3. CDR3 DNA: TGTGCCTCAAAGCCCCCCGGGGGGGAGACTGGGGCCAACGTCCTGACTTTC. It yields the protein CASKPPGGETGANVLTF.

This clonotype was seen only a few times. This CDR3 reads CSVETGRRGKLFF. The CDR3 DNA follows: TGCAGCGTTGAGACCGGTCGACGTGGGAAACTGTTTTTT. V gene TRBV29-1 combines with J gene TRBJ1-4; D gene unclear. Germline V gene sequence: CDR1 SQVTM, CDR2 ANQGSEA. Between the trimmed V and J ends, which lost 3 bases and 11 bases, there was a span of 16 bases. The CDR3 loop spans 13 amino acids.

The chain joins TRBV28 to TRBJ2-7; 8 nucleotides align to TRBD1. J was trimmed by 3 bases and V by 10 bases; bases with no gene match: 11. Germline V gene sequence: CDR1 MDHEN, CDR2 SYDVKM. The CDR3 is made up of 14 amino acids. The CDR3 region is CATRRGQVGYEQYF. CDR3 bases: TGTGCCACCCGAAGGGGACAGGTGGGCTACGAGCAGTACTTC.

This clonotype came up many times. The chain combines TRBV18 with TRBJ1-5, with a weak D call TRBD1 (6 bases). Germline values: CDR1 KGHSH, CDR2 LQKENI. Trimming cost V 2 bases and J 3 bases, with 11 bases left between them. The CDR3 loop spans 15 amino acids. The CDR3 sequence: CASSPDAGANQPQHF. For the CDR3, the DNA is TGTGCCAGCTCACCAGATGCGGGGGCCAATCAGCCCCAGCATTTT.

V usage is TRBV6-2 or TRBV6-3 and J usage is TRBJ2-7, with D hard to call. V was cut by 4 bases and J by 4 bases, with 5 bases left in between. The CDR3 runs to 11 residues. Germline V gene data show CDR1 as MNHEY and CDR2 as SVGEGT. In DNA form, the CDR3 reads TGTGCCAGCAGTTCGTTTTACGAGCAGTACTTC. Translation: CASSSFYEQYF.

This clonotype showed up just a few times. This sequence joins TRBV5-1 and TRBJ1-1; D remains ambiguous. V was clipped by 4 bases and J by 5 bases, with 12 bases between them. The CDR3 is 13 amino acids. Germline CDR1 reads SGHRS; CDR2 reads YFSETQ. CDR3 DNA: TGCGCCAGCAGCACCGAGCTATGGACTGAAGCTTTCTTT. Protein: CASSTELWTEAFF.

A remark on this clonotype: An end of the junction does not agree with germline; a read error may underlie this. The chain carries TRBV7-7 and TRBJ1-1; 8 bases line up with TRBD1. The CDR3 runs 12 residues. Germline values: CDR1 SSHAT, CDR2 FNYEAQ (reference sequence). CDR3 coding DNA: TGTGCTAGCAAAGGGACAGGCACTGAAGCTTTCTTT. Translating gives CASKGTGTEAFF.

This clonotype was detected many times. The chain uses TRBV2 and TRBJ2-4; TRBD2 matches at 11 bases. CDR1 and CDR2 (germline): SNHLY, FYNNEI. The CDR3 sequence is 17 residues long. V lost 6 bases, J lost 4 bases, and 11 bases stayed unmatched. CDR3 coding DNA: TGTGCCAGCAGGGAGTCCGGGACTAGCGGTAGGAAAAACATTCAGTACTTC. Amino acid sequence: CASRESGTSGRKNIQYF.

This clonotype was counted between two and nine times. The CDR3 region has the DNA TGCGCCAGCAGCTTGCGGTACTCCTACGAGCAGTACTTC. It is translated as CASSLRYSYEQYF. This chain links TRBV5-1 with TRBJ2-7; no reliable D call. With 1 base removed from V and 0 bases from J, the gap between germline ends came to 5 bases. Germline CDR1 and CDR2: SGHRS and YFSETQ. The CDR3 spans 13 residues. The variable domain in full, completed from reference TRBV5-1 and TRBJ2-7, reads KAGVTQTPRYLIKTRGQQVTLSCSPISGHRSVSWYQQTPGQGLQFLFEYFSETQRNKGNFPGRFSGRQFSNSRSEMNVSTLELGDSALYLCASSLRYSYEQYFGPGTRLTVT.

The rearrangement uses TRBV21-1 and TRBJ1-2; the D call in the table, TRBD1, was not verified against the DNA. TRBV21-1 is given as a pseudogene. The CDR3 runs 15 residues. The DNA for the CDR3 is TGTGCCAGCAGCACCCGCAGGGAAACTAACTATGGCTACACCTTC. This encodes CASSTRRETNYGYTF.